This TCR beta chain was identified in a study of blood T cell repertoires in COVID-19. On the study more broadly: COVID-19 samples from acute and convalescent phases originated in the United States, Italy and Spain. T cells, B-cell-depleted T cells, or PBMCs provided the cDNA or gDNA that served as material.

J gave up 3 bases and V 5 bases, and 5 bases lay outside the gene matches. Germline V CDR1 and CDR2: SGHVS, FNYEAQ. The CDR3 length is 14 residues. How the authors handled the data: Reference gene primer amplification in the assay estimated nucleated cell counts. TCRdb's copy holds only in-frame clones and misses some; the assay was immunoSEQ multiplex PCR. D and trimming come from the DNA, and the V and J calls and clone size come from that table. The repertoire holds 37,000 or so clones, with about 89% as singletons. This receptor was taken from a human donor in a cohort sampled during active COVID-19. V usage is TRBV7-6 and J usage is TRBJ2-7; TRBD1 matches 9 bases. What was sequenced was peripheral blood. Here the CDR3 DNA reads TGTGCCAGCAGCGCTTCGGGACAGGGCTACGAGCAGTACTTC. Amino acids: CASSASGQGYEQYF.